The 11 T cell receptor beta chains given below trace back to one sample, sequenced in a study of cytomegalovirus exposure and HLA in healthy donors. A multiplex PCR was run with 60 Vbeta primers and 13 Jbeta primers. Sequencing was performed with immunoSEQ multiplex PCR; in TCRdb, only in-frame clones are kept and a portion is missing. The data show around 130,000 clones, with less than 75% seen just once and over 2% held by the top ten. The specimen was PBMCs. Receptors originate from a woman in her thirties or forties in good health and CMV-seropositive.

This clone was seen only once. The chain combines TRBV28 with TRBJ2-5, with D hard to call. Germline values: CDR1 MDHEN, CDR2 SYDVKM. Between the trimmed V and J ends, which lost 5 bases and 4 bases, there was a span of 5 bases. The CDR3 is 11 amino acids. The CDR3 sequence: CASSLGETQYF. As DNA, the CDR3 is TGTGCCAGCAGTCTAGGAGAGACCCAGTACTTC.

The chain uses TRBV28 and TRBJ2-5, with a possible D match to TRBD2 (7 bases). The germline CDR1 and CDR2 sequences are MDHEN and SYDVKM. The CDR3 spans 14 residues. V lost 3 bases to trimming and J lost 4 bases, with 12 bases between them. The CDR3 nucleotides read TGTGCCAGCAGTTTTCGGAGGGGGGGAGAGACCCAGTACTTC. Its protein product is CASSFRRGGETQYF.

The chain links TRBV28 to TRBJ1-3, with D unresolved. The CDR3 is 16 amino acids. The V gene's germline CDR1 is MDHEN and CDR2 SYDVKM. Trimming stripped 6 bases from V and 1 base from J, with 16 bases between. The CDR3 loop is CASRGYGGKSGNTIYF. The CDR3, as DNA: TGTGCCAGCAGGGGATACGGAGGGAAGTCTGGAAACACCATATATTTT. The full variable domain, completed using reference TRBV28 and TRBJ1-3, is DVKVTQSSRYLVKRTGEKVFLECVQDMDHENMFWYRQDPGLGLRLIYFSYDVKMKEKGDIPEGYSVSREKKERFSLILESASTNQTSMYLCASRGYGGKSGNTIYFGEGSWLTVV.

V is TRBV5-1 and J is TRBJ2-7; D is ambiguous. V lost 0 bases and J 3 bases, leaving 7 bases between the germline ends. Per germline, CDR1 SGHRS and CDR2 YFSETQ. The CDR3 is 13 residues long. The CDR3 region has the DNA TGCGCCAGCAGCTTGGAACCGGGCTACGAGCAGTACTTC. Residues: CASSLEPGYEQYF.

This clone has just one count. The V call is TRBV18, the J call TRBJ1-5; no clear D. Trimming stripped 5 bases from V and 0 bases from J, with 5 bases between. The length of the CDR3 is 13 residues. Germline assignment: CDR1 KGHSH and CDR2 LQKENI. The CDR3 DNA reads TGTGCCAGCTCATCAGGTAGCAATCAGCCCCAGCATTTT. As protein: CASSSGSNQPQHF.

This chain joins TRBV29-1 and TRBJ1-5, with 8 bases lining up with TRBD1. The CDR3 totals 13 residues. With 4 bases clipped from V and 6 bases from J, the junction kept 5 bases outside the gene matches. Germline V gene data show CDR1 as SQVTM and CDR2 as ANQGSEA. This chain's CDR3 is CSVAGQGTQPQHF. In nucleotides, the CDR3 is TGCAGCGTTGCAGGACAGGGCACTCAGCCCCAGCATTTT.

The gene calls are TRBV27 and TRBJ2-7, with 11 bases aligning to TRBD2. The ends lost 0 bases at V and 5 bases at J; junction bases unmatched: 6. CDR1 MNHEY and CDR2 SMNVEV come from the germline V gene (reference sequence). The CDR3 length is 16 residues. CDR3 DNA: TGTGCCAGCAGTTTATCGAGACTAGCGGGACTGAACGAGCAGTACTTC. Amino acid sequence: CASSLSRLAGLNEQYF.

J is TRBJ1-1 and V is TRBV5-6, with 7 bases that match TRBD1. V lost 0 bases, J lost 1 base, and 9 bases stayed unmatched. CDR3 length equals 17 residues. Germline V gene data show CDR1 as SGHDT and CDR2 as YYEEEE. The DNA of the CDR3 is TGTGCCAGCAGCTTGGGGCGGAGGGGGCCTGGGAACACTGAAGCTTTCTTT. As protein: CASSLGRRGPGNTEAFF.

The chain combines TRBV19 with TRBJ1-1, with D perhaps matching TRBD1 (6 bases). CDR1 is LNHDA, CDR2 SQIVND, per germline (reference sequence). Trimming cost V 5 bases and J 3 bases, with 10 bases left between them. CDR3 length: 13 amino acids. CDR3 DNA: TGTGCCAGTAGTCGCAAGGGGGACACTGAAGCTTTCTTT. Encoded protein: CASSRKGDTEAFF.

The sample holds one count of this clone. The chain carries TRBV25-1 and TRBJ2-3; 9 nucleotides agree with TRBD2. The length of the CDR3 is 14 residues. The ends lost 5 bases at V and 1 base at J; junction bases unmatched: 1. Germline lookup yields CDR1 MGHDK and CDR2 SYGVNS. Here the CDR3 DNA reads TGTGCCAGCAGTAGACTAGCGGGCACAGATACGCAGTATTTT. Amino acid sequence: CASSRLAGTDTQYF.

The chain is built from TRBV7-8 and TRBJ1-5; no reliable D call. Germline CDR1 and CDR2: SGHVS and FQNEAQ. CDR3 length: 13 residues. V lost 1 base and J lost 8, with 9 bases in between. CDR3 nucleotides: TGTGCCAGCAGCTTAGTGGGCAAGAAGCCCCAGCATTTT. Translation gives CASSLVGKKPQHF.